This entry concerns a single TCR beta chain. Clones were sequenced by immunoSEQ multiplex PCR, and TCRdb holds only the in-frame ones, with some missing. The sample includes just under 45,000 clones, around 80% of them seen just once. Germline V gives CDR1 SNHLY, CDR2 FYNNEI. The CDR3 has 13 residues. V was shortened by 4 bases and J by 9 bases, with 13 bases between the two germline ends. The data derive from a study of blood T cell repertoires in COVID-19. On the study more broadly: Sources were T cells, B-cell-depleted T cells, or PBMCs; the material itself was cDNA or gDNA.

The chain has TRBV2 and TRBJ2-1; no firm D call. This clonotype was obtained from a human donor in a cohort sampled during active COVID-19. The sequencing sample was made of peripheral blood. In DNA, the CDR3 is TGTGCCAGCAGTGCCTGTCGGGTGTGTGAGCAGTTCTTC. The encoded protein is CASSACRVCEQFF. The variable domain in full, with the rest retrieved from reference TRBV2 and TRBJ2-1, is EPEVTQTPSHQVTQMGQEVILRCVPISNHLYFYWYRQILGQKVEFLVSFYNNEISEKSEIFDDQFSVERPDGSNFTLKIRSTKLEDSAMYFCASSACRVCEQFFGPGTRLTVL.